Listed below are T cell receptor beta chains from one sample, sequenced in a study of T cells after yellow fever vaccination. Each CDR3 protein gets one entry after TCRdb re-called the 5' RACE reads with MiXCR. Counted here are about 170,000 distinct CDR3 sequences, roughly 6.4% occurring once; the ten biggest clones make up nearly 3%. The specimen comprised CD4+ T cells sorted from PBMCs, sampled on the day of the first yellow fever vaccination. These receptors originate from a man between 18 and 29 years old who received the YFV17D yellow fever vaccine. CDR3s include the opening cysteine and the closing phenylalanine or tryptophan. A D gene is named only where the DNA matches it firmly. Rows may omit the clone size; those that give it use once, few, many or a size class.

TRBJ2-2,.,many,TRBV28,TGTGCCAGCAGTTTGGGGGTATGGAACACCGGGGAGCTGTTTTTT,CASSLGVWNTGELFF
TRBJ2-3,.,few,TRBV6-5,TGTGCCAGCAGTTATTACAGGGCGCCAGATACGCAGTATTTT,CASSYYRAPDTQYF
TRBJ2-2,TRBD1,many,TRBV15,TGTGCCACCAGCAGACCCTCCGGGACAGGGTCCGGGGAGCTGTTTTTT,CATSRPSGTGSGELFF
TRBJ2-5,.,many,TRBV20-1,TGCAGTGCTCCCCGCCCTGGGCCCCCTGAGACCCAGTACTTC,CSAPRPGPPETQYF
TRBJ2-1,.,many,TRBV12-3/TRBV12-4,TGTGCCAGCAGCCCCACCACCGGTAATGAGCAGTTCTTC,CASSPTTGNEQFF
TRBJ2-1,.,.,TRBV7-9,TGTGCCAGCTCTAGGGGCGCGAACAATGAGCAGTTCTTC,CASSRGANNEQFF
TRBJ1-6,.,few,TRBV5-1,TGCGCCAGCGGGACCGGGTATAATTCACCCCTCCACTTT,CASGTGYNSPLHF
TRBJ2-5,.,few,TRBV6-2/TRBV6-3,TGTGCCCATCGGCGAATTGGTAAAGAGACCCAGCACTTC,CAHRRIGKETQHF
TRBJ2-3,.,.,TRBV4-3,TGCGCCAGCAGCCCAGTCTCGTCAGCAGATACGCAGTATTTT,CASSPVSSADTQYF
TRBJ2-5,TRBD1,many,TRBV7-9,TGTGCCAGCAGCTTATTAAGGGATCTAGGGGGCGAGACCCAGTACTTC,CASSLLRDLGGETQYF
TRBJ2-1,.,many,TRBV5-6,TGTGCCAGCAGCTTGCCAGGGACCTACAATGAGCAGTTCTTC,CASSLPGTYNEQFF
TRBJ2-5,.,few,TRBV5-1,TGCGCCAGCAGCTTCGAGGGGTTACAAGAGACCCAGTACTTC,CASSFEGLQETQYF
TRBJ2-7,.,many,TRBV11-2,TGTGCCAGCAGCTTAGTGGGAAGCGGGACAGCGGGCGAGCAGTACTTC,CASSLVGSGTAGEQYF
TRBJ2-3,.,many,TRBV4-3,TGCGCCAGCAGCCAAGACACCAGCACAGATACGCAGTATTTT,CASSQDTSTDTQYF
TRBJ2-4,.,.,TRBV12-3/TRBV12-4,TGTGCCAGCAGTTTTGATTGGGGACTAGCCAAAAACATTCAGTACTTC,CASSFDWGLAKNIQYF
TRBJ2-7,.,many,TRBV5-1,TGCGCCAGCAGCTTGTATCAGGGAACCTACGAGCAGTACTTC,CASSLYQGTYEQYF
TRBJ2-3,.,few,TRBV6-5,TGTGCCAGCAGTTACTCGGGGGCGGGGCCCAGCACAGATACGCAGTATTTT,CASSYSGAGPSTDTQYF
TRBJ1-4,TRBD1,.,TRBV4-3,TGCGCCAGCAGCCAAGAGAGGACAGGGGACAGCCAAAATGAAAAACTGTTTTTT,CASSQERTGDSQNEKLFF
TRBJ1-2,.,many,TRBV12-3/TRBV12-4,TGTGCCAGCAGCCGACAGACGGAGGGGATCGGGTACACCTTC,CASSRQTEGIGYTF
TRBJ2-3,TRBD2,.,TRBV24-1,TGTGCCACCAGTGACAGCGGGGGGGCGATTGATACGCAGTATTTT,CATSDSGGAIDTQYF
TRBJ1-5,.,few,TRBV12-3/TRBV12-4,TGTGCCAGCACCCGAGTTGGGGGCCTGATGAGCAATCAGCCCCAGCATTTT,CASTRVGGLMSNQPQHF
TRBJ2-5,TRBD1,many,TRBV10-3,TGTGCCATCAGTGAGGACAGGGGTATAGAGACCCAGTACTTC,CAISEDRGIETQYF
TRBJ2-5,TRBD1,few,TRBV6-2/TRBV6-3,TGTGCCAGCAGCATATACAGGGGAGAGACCCAGTACTTC,CASSIYRGETQYF
TRBJ2-7,.,.,TRBV6-1,TGTGCCAGCAGTCGAAGTGGACAGACCTACGAGCAGTACTTC,CASSRSGQTYEQYF
TRBJ2-2,.,.,TRBV18,TGTGCCAGCTCACCTCCCTCCCCGAACACCGGGGAGCTGTTTTTT,CASSPPSPNTGELFF
TRBJ2-3,.,many,TRBV20-1,TGCAGTGCTAGAGGTAGACTAACTAGCACAGATACGCAGTATTTT,CSARGRLTSTDTQYF
TRBJ2-1,TRBD2,few,TRBV3-1,TGTGCCAGCAGCAACTATCGGGGGGAGGTAAACAATGAGCAGTTCTTC,CASSNYRGEVNNEQFF
TRBJ2-1,TRBD2,many,TRBV5-1,TGCGCCAGCAGCTTGGCCGGTTTAGCGGGAGCGTACAATGAGCAGTTCTTC,CASSLAGLAGAYNEQFF
TRBJ2-1,TRBD2,many,TRBV20-1,TGCAGTGCTAGGGGGTCGCGGGGGGGCTTAAATGAGCAGTTCTTC,CSARGSRGGLNEQFF
TRBJ2-1,.,many,TRBV4-3,TGCGCCAGCAGCCCAGCGGGCAATGGTTACAATGAGCAGTTCTTC,CASSPAGNGYNEQFF
TRBJ2-5,TRBD2,.,TRBV7-9,TGTGCCAGCAGCCGACGTAGCGGGGGTCAAGAGACCCAGTACTTC,CASSRRSGGQETQYF
TRBJ2-3,.,many,TRBV5-1,TGCGCCAGCAGCTTCTCCCCGCATACCTCTAGCACAGATACGCAGTATTTT,CASSFSPHTSSTDTQYF
TRBJ2-1,.,many,TRBV11-3,TGTGCCAGCAGCTTAGATCCCTCTGGGCAGTTCTTC,CASSLDPSGQFF
TRBJ2-7,TRBD1,few,TRBV4-1,TGCGCCAGCAGCCAAACGAAACAGGGGAGGCAGTACTTC,CASSQTKQGRQYF
TRBJ2-5,.,many,TRBV7-8,TGTGCCAGCAGCAAAGGATTGTCAGAAGAGACCCAGTACTTC,CASSKGLSEETQYF
TRBJ2-2,.,many,TRBV28,TGTGCCAGCAGTTCGGGACCTACCGGGGAGCTGTTTTTT,CASSSGPTGELFF
TRBJ1-6,.,few,TRBV12-3/TRBV12-4,TGTGCCAGCAGTTTAGGCGCGAGCTCCTATAATTCACCCCTCCACTTT,CASSLGASSYNSPLHF
TRBJ2-1,TRBD1,few,TRBV7-3,TGTGCCAGCAGCTCCCCGACAGGGGGCACCGACCTCTACAATGAGCAGTTCTTC,CASSSPTGGTDLYNEQFF
TRBJ1-2,.,.,TRBV6-5,TGTGCCAGCAGTCCCGGGACCGGCTACACCTTC,CASSPGTGYTF
TRBJ2-7,TRBD1,few,TRBV20-1,TGCAGTGCTAGGTACAGGGGTAACTACGAGCAGTACTTC,CSARYRGNYEQYF
TRBJ2-5,.,.,TRBV7-3,TGTGCCAGCAGCCCTGACCAGGAAGAGACCCAGTACTTC,CASSPDQEETQYF
TRBJ2-3,TRBD1,many,TRBV5-6,TGTGCCAGCAGCGATCGACAGGGGTTGTCCGCAGATACGCAGTATTTT,CASSDRQGLSADTQYF
TRBJ2-1,.,many,TRBV12-3/TRBV12-4,TGTGCCAGCAGTGTAACAGGGAGCTCCTACAATGAGCAGTTCTTC,CASSVTGSSYNEQFF
TRBJ1-1,.,.,TRBV12-3/TRBV12-4,TGTGCCAGCAGCCCCCCGGAGAGGTACGCTGAAGCTTTCTTT,CASSPPERYAEAFF
TRBJ2-7,.,.,TRBV10-3,TGTGCCATCAGTGGAACGGGTCGAGAGCAGTACTTC,CAISGTGREQYF
TRBJ2-5,.,.,TRBV7-2,TGTGCCGGAAGTGGGGACCCGTACCAAGAGACCCAGTACTTC,CAGSGDPYQETQYF
TRBJ2-3,.,many,TRBV29-1,TGCAGCGTTGCAGACAGCGGCGATACGCAGTATTTT,CSVADSGDTQYF
TRBJ2-1,.,many,TRBV4-3,TGCGCCAGCAGCCAAGACTATGGCAATGAGCAGTTCTTC,CASSQDYGNEQFF
TRBJ2-4,TRBD2,.,TRBV12-3/TRBV12-4,TGTGCCAGCAGTAGAGGACTAGTTAACGACATTCAGTACTTC,CASSRGLVNDIQYF
TRBJ2-3,.,few,TRBV14,TGTGCCAGCCAACCCTGGGGTCTTAGCACAGATACGCAGTATTTT,CASQPWGLSTDTQYF
TRBJ2-3,TRBD2,few,TRBV5-1,TGCGCCAGCAGCGGTGGGGGACTAGCGGGGTCAGATACGCAGTATTTT,CASSGGGLAGSDTQYF
TRBJ2-3,.,many,TRBV7-2,TGTGCCAGCAGCTTTGGGGCTGGAGATACGCAGTATTTT,CASSFGAGDTQYF
TRBJ1-2,.,.,TRBV20-1,TGCCGCCCCGACGAGGAAGGCTACACCTTC,CRPDEEGYTF
TRBJ1-2,TRBD1,.,TRBV29-1,TGCAGCGTTGGGAGAACTCGGACAGGGGGCGGTGGTGGCTACACCTTC,CSVGRTRTGGGGGYTF
TRBJ1-5,.,few,TRBV12-3/TRBV12-4,TGTGCCAGCAGTCCCCGTTTTTCAGGTAATCAGCCCCAGCATTTT,CASSPRFSGNQPQHF